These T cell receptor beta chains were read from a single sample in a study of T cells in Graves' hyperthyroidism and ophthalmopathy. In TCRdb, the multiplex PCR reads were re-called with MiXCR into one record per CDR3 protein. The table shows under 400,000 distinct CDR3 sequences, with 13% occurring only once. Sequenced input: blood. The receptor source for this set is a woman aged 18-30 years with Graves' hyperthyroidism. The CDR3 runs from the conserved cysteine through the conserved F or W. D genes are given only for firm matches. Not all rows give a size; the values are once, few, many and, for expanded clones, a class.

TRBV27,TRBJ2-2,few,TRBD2,TGTGCCAGCAGTTTACCCACTACTAGCGGGAGGGCCCCCAACACCGGGGAGCTGTTTTTT,CASSLPTTSGRAPNTGELFF
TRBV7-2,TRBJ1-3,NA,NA,TGTGCCAGCAGCTTAGTTTGGGGTCCTGGAAACACCATATATTTT,CASSLVWGPGNTIYF
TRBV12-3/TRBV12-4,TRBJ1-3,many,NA,TGTGCCAGCAGCTGGGACTCTGGAAACACCATATATTTT,CASSWDSGNTIYF
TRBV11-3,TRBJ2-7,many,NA,TGTGCCAGCAGCTTAGATCGGGAAGGTATGGCCTACGAGCAGTACTTC,CASSLDREGMAYEQYF
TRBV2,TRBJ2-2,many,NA,TGTGCCATTATGGGAGCTGGGTCCAACACCGGGGAGCTGTTTTTT,CAIMGAGSNTGELFF
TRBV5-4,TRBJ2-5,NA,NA,TGTGCCAGCAGCGTTGGGCCGGGGGAGACCCAGTACTTC,CASSVGPGETQYF
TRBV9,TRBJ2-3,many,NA,TGTGCCAGCAGCGTACGGCTAGGATCCACAGATACGCAGTATTTT,CASSVRLGSTDTQYF
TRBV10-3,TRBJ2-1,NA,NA,TGTGCCATCAGAGGGCCCTACAATGAGCAGTTCTTC,CAIRGPYNEQFF
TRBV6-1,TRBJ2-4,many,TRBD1,TGTGCCAGCAGTGAAGCGCGACAGGGGGCTGCCAAAAACATTCAGTACTTC,CASSEARQGAAKNIQYF
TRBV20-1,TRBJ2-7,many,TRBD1,TGCAGTGCTAGAATCCTAGGGGGCGGCTCCTACGAGCAGTACTTC,CSARILGGGSYEQYF
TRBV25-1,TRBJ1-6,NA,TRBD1,TGTGCCAGCAGTGAATGGGGCGAGGACAGGGGCCATTCACCCCTCCACTTT,CASSEWGEDRGHSPLHF
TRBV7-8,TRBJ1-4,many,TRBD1,TGTGCCAGCAGCTCGACTCGGGACAGGGCTAATAGTGGTGAAAAACTGTTTTTT,CASSSTRDRANSGEKLFF
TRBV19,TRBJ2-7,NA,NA,TGTGCCAGTAGTCCCGGGACGGAGGGGGTCGGGCAGTACTTC,CASSPGTEGVGQYF
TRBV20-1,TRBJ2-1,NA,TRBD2,TGCAGTGCTAGTTTTCCGGGAGGTTACAATGAGCAGTTCTTC,CSASFPGGYNEQFF
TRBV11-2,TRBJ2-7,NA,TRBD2,TGTGCCAGCAGCGCTCTAGCGGGAGGGACCGTCGAGCAGTACTTC,CASSALAGGTVEQYF
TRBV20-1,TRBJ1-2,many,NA,TGCAGTGCTACAACGAGCGGGGTCGGCTACACCTTC,CSATTSGVGYTF
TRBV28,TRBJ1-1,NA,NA,TGCGCCAGCAGTGAGGTTCCCGTGAACACTGAAGCTTTCTTT,CASSEVPVNTEAFF
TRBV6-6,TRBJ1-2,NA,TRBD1,TGTGCCAGCAGTTACTCGGGGGGACAGGGTATTAACTATGGCTACACCTTC,CASSYSGGQGINYGYTF
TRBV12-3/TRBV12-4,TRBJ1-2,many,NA,TGTGCCAGCAGCCCCGAAAGGAGCTTTGGGGACTATGGCTACACCTTC,CASSPERSFGDYGYTF
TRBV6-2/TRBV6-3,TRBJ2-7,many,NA,TGTGCCAGCAGTTACTCGAGTAACGGGGACGCCGACTCCTACGAGCAGTACTTC,CASSYSSNGDADSYEQYF
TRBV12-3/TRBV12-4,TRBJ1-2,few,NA,TGTGCCAGCAGTCAACAATTTAACTATGGCTACACCTTC,CASSQQFNYGYTF
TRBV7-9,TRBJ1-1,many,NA,TGTGCCAGCAGCTTAGCGGGGTTTGACACTGAAGCTTTCTTT,CASSLAGFDTEAFF
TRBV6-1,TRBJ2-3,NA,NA,TGTGCCAGCAGAAGGGCTACCACCTTCACAGATACGCAGTATTTT,CASRRATTFTDTQYF
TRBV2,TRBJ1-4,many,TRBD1,TGTGCCAGCAGTGAAGCCGGGACAGGAAATGAAAAACTGTTTTTT,CASSEAGTGNEKLFF
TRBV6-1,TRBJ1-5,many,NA,TGTGCCAGCAGGGCAGGGCTAGGAGGTCAGCCCCAGCATTTT,CASRAGLGGQPQHF
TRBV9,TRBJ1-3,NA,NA,TGTGCCAGCAGCGACATGCGGCCTGGAAACACCATATATTTT,CASSDMRPGNTIYF
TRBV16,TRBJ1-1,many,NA,TGTGCCAGCAGCCCCTTCCCACCAGGGACGAATACTGAAGCTTTCTTT,CASSPFPPGTNTEAFF
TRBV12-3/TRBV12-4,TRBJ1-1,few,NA,TGTGCCAGCAGTTTAGGTCCGTGGAACACTGAAGCTTTCTTT,CASSLGPWNTEAFF
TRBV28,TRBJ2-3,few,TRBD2,TGTGCCAGCAGTCCCTATGGGACATCCGGACTAGCCGATACGCAGTATTTT,CASSPYGTSGLADTQYF